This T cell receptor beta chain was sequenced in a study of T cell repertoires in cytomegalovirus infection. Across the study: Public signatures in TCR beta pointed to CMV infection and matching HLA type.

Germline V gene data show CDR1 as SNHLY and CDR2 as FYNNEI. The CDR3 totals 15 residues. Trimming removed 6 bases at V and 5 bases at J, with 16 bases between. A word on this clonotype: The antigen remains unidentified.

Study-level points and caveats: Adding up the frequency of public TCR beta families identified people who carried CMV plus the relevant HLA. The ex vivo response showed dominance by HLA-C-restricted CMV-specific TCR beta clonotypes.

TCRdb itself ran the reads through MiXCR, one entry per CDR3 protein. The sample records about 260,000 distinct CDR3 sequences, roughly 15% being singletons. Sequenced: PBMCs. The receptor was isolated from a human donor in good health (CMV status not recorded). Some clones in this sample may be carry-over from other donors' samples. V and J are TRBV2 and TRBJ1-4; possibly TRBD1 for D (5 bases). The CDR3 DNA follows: TGTGCCAGCAGCCCAACGGGGGTTAGGAATGAAAAACTGTTTTTT. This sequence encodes CASSPTGVRNEKLFF.